Following are 24 T cell receptor beta chains from one sample sequenced in a study of CD8+ T cells in alopecia areata. cDNA serving as the sequencing template came from extracted, reverse transcribed RNA. Repertoires were generated with immunoSEQ multiplex PCR, while TCRdb's copy carries only in-frame clones and drops some. Altogether about 160,000 clones are present, about 60% being singletons, with the ten largest covering over 12%. Treatment indicated: oral pan-JAK inhibitor, 5-10 mg twice daily. Sample: CD4+ T cells sorted from blood, taken at week 24, from a patient treated with tofacitinib. The origin of the receptors is a human donor with alopecia areata.

This clone was counted only a few times. The chain combines TRBV2 with TRBJ2-2; 10 bases align to TRBD2. The germline gives CDR1 SNHLY, CDR2 FYNNEI. CDR3 size: 16 residues. V shed 6 bases and J 3 bases; nucleotides not matched to a gene: 7. Written as DNA, the CDR3 is TGTGCCAGCAGAGGAAGCGGGGGGGCCGACACCGGGGAGCTGTTTTTT. It specifies CASRGSGGADTGELFF.

V is TRBV2 and J is TRBJ1-4, with D hard to call. This CDR3 is built from 15 residues. Germline V gives CDR1 SNHLY, CDR2 FYNNEI. Trimming left V 6 bases short and J 0 bases short, with 11 bases between. CDR3 amino acids: CASSQTDATNEKLFF. The CDR3 nucleotides are TGTGCCAGCAGCCAAACAGATGCAACTAATGAAAAACTGTTTTTT. The full variable domain, its missing parts supplied by reference TRBV2 and TRBJ1-4, is EPEVTQTPSHQVTQMGQEVILRCVPISNHLYFYWYRQILGQKVEFLVSFYNNEISEKSEIFDDQFSVERPDGSNFTLKIRSTKLEDSAMYFCASSQTDATNEKLFFGSGTQLSVL.

The chain is built from TRBV29-1 and TRBJ1-2; 7 nucleotides agree with TRBD1. The germline gives CDR1 SQVTM, CDR2 ANQGSEA. Trimming took 4 bases from V and 2 from J; bases not matched to a gene: 7. This CDR3 is 14 amino acids long. CDR3 protein: CSVGPPQGNYGYTF. CDR3 DNA: TGCAGCGTTGGCCCTCCACAGGGGAACTATGGCTACACCTTC.

This clone was observed once. V and J are TRBV15 and TRBJ1-6, with D possibly being TRBD1 (5 bases). This CDR3 has 13 amino acids. V was clipped by 0 bases and J by 16 bases, with 13 bases between them. Germline CDR1 LNHNV, CDR2 YYDKDF (reference sequence). The CDR3 DNA reads TGTGCCACCAGCAGAGATCGGCAGGGTCATCTCCACTTT. Amino acids: CATSRDRQGHLHF.

The gene calls are TRBV30 and TRBJ1-2, with 7 nucleotides matching TRBD1. V was pared by 2 bases and J by 6 bases, with 9 bases of the junction left unmatched. The CDR3 loop spans 14 amino acids. Germline values: CDR1 GTSNPN, CDR2 SVGIG (reference sequence). Here the CDR3 reads CAWSRYGDRDGYTF. CDR3 sequence (DNA): TGTGCCTGGAGTCGGTATGGGGACAGAGATGGCTACACCTTC.

The chain couples TRBV7-6 to TRBJ2-1; 11 bases agree with TRBD2. The CDR3 runs to 15 residues. J gave up 8 bases and V 5 bases, and 8 bases lay outside the gene matches. CDR1 and CDR2 from the germline V gene are SGHVS and FNYEAQ. The CDR3 protein is CASSRTSGGGYEQFF. CDR3 bases: TGTGCCAGCAGCCGCACTAGCGGGGGTGGGTATGAGCAGTTCTTC.

J is TRBJ1-2 and V is TRBV30; 8 positions match TRBD1. Trimming cost V 2 bases and J 8 bases; bases outside gene matches: 10. Germline lookup yields CDR1 GTSNPN and CDR2 SVGIG (reference sequence). This CDR3 contains 14 residues. CDR3 loop: CAWSPPDRARGYTF. DNA of the CDR3: TGTGCCTGGAGTCCCCCGGACAGGGCGAGAGGCTACACCTTC.

This clone was picked up a small number of times. V and J are TRBV29-1 and TRBJ2-2, with D tentatively TRBD2 (6 bases). The V end lost 3 bases, the J end lost 15 bases, and 14 bases lay between the germline ends. There are 11 residues in the CDR3. Germline V CDR1 and CDR2: SQVTM, ANQGSEA. The CDR3 coding sequence is TGCAGCGTTGATTCCGGACTATCGATGTTTTTT. It codes for CSVDSGLSMFF.

The sample holds a few counts of this clone. CDR3 protein: CASSPLREGVTGELFF. The CDR3 DNA sequence: TGTGCCAGCTCACCTCTTAGGGAGGGAGTCACCGGGGAGCTGTTTTTT. The chain combines TRBV18 with TRBJ2-2; TRBD2 matches at 7 bases. The CDR3 runs to 16 residues. CDR1 is KGHSH and CDR2 is LQKENI in the germline V gene. With V trimmed by 3 bases and J by 4 bases, 8 bases remained unmatched.

This clone was seen a handful of times. V is TRBV7-8 and J is TRBJ2-3; TRBD1 aligns across 8 bases. Germline CDR1 is SGHVS and CDR2 is FQNEAQ. The length of the CDR3 is 16 residues. J was trimmed by 3 bases and V by 4 bases; bases with no gene match: 9. CDR3 residues: CASSSTDRVLTDTQYF. The CDR3, as DNA: TGTGCCAGCAGCTCCACGGACAGGGTGCTTACAGATACGCAGTATTTT.

Only a few counts were recorded for this clone. This chain uses TRBV4-1 with TRBJ1-5, with D unclear. Germline loops: CDR1 MGHRA, CDR2 YSYEKL. There are 15 residues in the CDR3. V was clipped by 1 base and J by 7 bases, with 14 bases between them. The CDR3 sequence: CASSQAPRAGQPQHF. The CDR3 nucleotides read TGCGCCAGCAGCCAAGCCCCCCGGGCCGGGCAGCCCCAGCATTTT.

This clone was seen only a few times. The V gene is TRBV9, the J gene TRBJ2-3; 13 positions match TRBD2. Germline V gene data show CDR1 as SGDLS and CDR2 as YYNGEE. This CDR3 is 18 amino acids long. V shed 3 bases and J 2 bases; nucleotides not matched to a gene: 9. This CDR3 reads CASSAGLAGPTPTDTQYF. The CDR3 DNA reads TGTGCCAGCAGCGCGGGACTAGCGGGACCAACCCCCACAGATACGCAGTATTTT. The full variable domain, its missing parts supplied by reference TRBV9 and TRBJ2-3, is DSGVTQTPKHLITATGQRVTLRCSPRSGDLSVYWYQQSLDQGLQFLIQYYNGEERAKGNILERFSAQQFPDLHSELNLSSLELGDSALYFCASSAGLAGPTPTDTQYFGPGTRLTVL.

This clone has only a few counts. CDR3 nucleotides: TGCGCCAGCAGCTTCAGGGTTCTCCAAGAGACCCAGTACTTC. It specifies CASSFRVLQETQYF. The chain combines TRBV5-1 with TRBJ2-5; D is possibly TRBD1 (5 bases). CDR1 SGHRS and CDR2 YFSETQ come from the germline V gene. V was shortened by 2 bases and J by 1 base, with 9 bases between the two germline ends. CDR3 length: 14 amino acids.

The count of this clone is one. The chain employs TRBV5-6 and TRBJ1-2, with a weak D call TRBD1 (6 bases). The ends were cut back, 2 bases at V and 4 bases at J, with 12 bases in the middle. CDR3 length: 14 amino acids. Germline CDR1 is SGHDT and CDR2 is YYEEEE. The CDR3 loop reads CASSFQGLTYGYTF. The CDR3 DNA reads TGTGCCAGCAGCTTCCAGGGGCTGACCTATGGCTACACCTTC.

The DNA for the CDR3 is TGTGCCAGCAGTCGTCGGGACAGCGGGCTGGGCATTCAGTACTTC. Translation gives CASSRRDSGLGIQYF. The rearrangement uses TRBV6-5 and TRBJ2-4; tentative D call: TRBD1 (7 bases). This CDR3 spans 15 amino acids. CDR1 and CDR2 (germline): MNHEY, SVGAGI. Trimming removed 5 bases from V and 9 bases from J, with 20 bases in between.

This clone was recorded a few times. The chain combines TRBV30 with TRBJ2-1; 7 nucleotides align to TRBD1. The CDR3 is made up of 14 amino acids. J was trimmed by 3 bases and V by 5 bases; bases with no gene match: 7. The V gene's germline CDR1 is GTSNPN and CDR2 SVGIG (reference sequence). This CDR3 reads CAWGTATLYNEQFF. CDR3 nucleotides: TGTGCCTGGGGGACAGCAACCCTCTACAATGAGCAGTTCTTC.

The CDR3 region has the DNA TGCGCCAGCAGCTTAAAGTTAGATGGCCAAGAGACCCAGTACTTC. Residues: CASSLKLDGQETQYF. V and J are TRBV5-1 and TRBJ2-5; D unclear. The V end lost 2 bases, the J end lost 1 base, and 12 bases lay between the germline ends. Per germline, CDR1 SGHRS and CDR2 YFSETQ. The CDR3 length is 15 residues.

This clone has ten or more counts. This chain connects TRBV7-9 to TRBJ1-4; D unclear. The CDR3 loop spans 15 amino acids. V was cut by 1 base and J by 5 bases, with 11 bases left in between. Germline lookup yields CDR1 SEHNR and CDR2 FQNEAQ (reference sequence). CDR3 sequence: CASSLGPVGNEKLFF. The CDR3 nucleotides read TGTGCCAGCAGCTTAGGGCCAGTGGGGAATGAAAAACTGTTTTTT.

The gene calls are TRBV6-5 and TRBJ2-2; a possible D gene is TRBD2 (6 bases). The CDR3 sequence is 16 residues long. Germline-derived CDR1 and CDR2 are MNHEY and SVGAGI. V lost 0 bases, J lost 3 bases, and 11 bases lay in between. CDR3 DNA sequence: TGTGCCAGCAGTTACTCGAGGAGGGAATACACCGGGGAGCTGTTTTTT. As protein: CASSYSRREYTGELFF.

The J gene is TRBJ1-2, the V gene TRBV5-1, with TRBD1 as a possible D gene (5 bases). The CDR3 is made up of 14 amino acids. Looked up from germline, CDR1 is SGHRS and CDR2 is YFSETQ. V lost 0 bases and J lost 2, with 8 bases in between. This CDR3 is CASSLEAGNYGYTF. CDR3 coding DNA: TGCGCCAGCAGCTTGGAGGCAGGGAACTATGGCTACACCTTC.

The chain employs TRBV18 and TRBJ2-5; D is undetermined. Germline V gives CDR1 KGHSH, CDR2 LQKENI. V lost 0 bases to trimming and J lost 2 bases, with 7 bases between them. The CDR3 extends over 14 amino acids. The CDR3 here is CASSPPNGQETQYF. CDR3 nucleotide sequence: TGTGCCAGCTCACCACCGAACGGACAAGAGACCCAGTACTTC.

This chain links TRBV5-1 with TRBJ2-7, with D perhaps assigned TRBD1 or TRBD2 (5 bases each). The CDR3 consists of 14 residues. With 4 bases removed from V and 7 bases from J, the gap between germline ends came to 18 bases. Germline values: CDR1 SGHRS, CDR2 YFSETQ. CDR3 nucleotide sequence: TGCGCCAGCAGCCTTGGGACGGCCTTTGGGGAGCAGTACTTC. As protein: CASSLGTAFGEQYF. The full variable domain, in which reference TRBV5-1 and TRBJ2-7 provide the parts outside the CDR3, is KAGVTQTPRYLIKTRGQQVTLSCSPISGHRSVSWYQQTPGQGLQFLFEYFSETQRNKGNFPGRFSGRQFSNSRSEMNVSTLELGDSALYLCASSLGTAFGEQYFGPGTRLTVT.

The V call is TRBV30, the J call TRBJ1-1; maybe TRBD1 (5 bases). Germline V gene sequence: CDR1 GTSNPN, CDR2 SVGIG (reference sequence). The CDR3 is made up of 15 amino acids. Trimming stripped 0 bases from V and 2 bases from J, with 13 bases between. CDR3 sequence reads: CAWSVPGFLNTEAFF. DNA for the CDR3: TGTGCCTGGAGTGTACCAGGGTTCCTAAACACTGAAGCTTTCTTT. Using reference TRBV30 and TRBJ1-1 for the parts outside the CDR3, the full variable domain is SQTIHQWPATLVQPVGSPLSLECTVEGTSNPNLYWYRQAAGRGLQLLFYSVGIGQISSEVPQNLSASRPQDRQFILSSKKLLLSDSGFYLCAWSVPGFLNTEAFFGQGTRLTVV.

The rearrangement links TRBV30 to TRBJ1-4; 7 bases are shared with TRBD1. The CDR3 totals 12 residues. J gave up 8 bases and V 6 bases, and 6 bases lay outside the gene matches. Germline assignment: CDR1 GTSNPN and CDR2 SVGIG (reference sequence). Written as DNA, the CDR3 is TGTGCCTGCCGACAGGGTGGCGAAAAACTGTTTTTT. Translation gives CACRQGGEKLFF.